This T cell receptor beta chain was obtained from a study of long-term antiretroviral therapy in people with HIV. Overall study findings and caveats: CDR3 lengths in HIV samples spanned a narrower range than controls. Diversity went up after ART and still fell short of transplant donor controls.

On this clone itself: No antigen is known for it.

Specimens carried about 0.85-10 million cryopreserved PBMC before DNA extraction. With 3 bases clipped from V and 0 bases from J, the junction kept 2 bases outside the gene matches. CDR3 size: 14 residues. The germline gives CDR1 KGHSH, CDR2 LQKENI. Version v3.0 of the immunoSEQ assay ran at survey level. Per-sample sequencing targets were about 40,000-55,000 T-cell genomes. Produced via immunoSEQ multiplex PCR; TCRdb's table is partial and in-frame only. Here the sample spans 30,000 or so clones, approximately 87% being singletons. This receptor was identified in a woman aged 18-29 years with HIV. This sequence joins TRBV18 and TRBJ2-7; TRBD2 matches at 7 bases. Specimen: unsorted PBMCs, collected 0.5 years after starting antiretroviral therapy. This chain's CDR3 is CASSPSGPSYEQYF. The CDR3, as DNA: TGTGCCAGCTCACCTAGCGGGCCCTCCTACGAGCAGTACTTC.